Listed below are T cell receptor beta chains from one sample, sequenced in a study of regulatory dendritic cells for organ transplantation. Clones were sequenced by immunoSEQ multiplex PCR, and TCRdb holds only the in-frame ones, with some missing. Of some 18,000 clones listed, more than 60% are singletons. Which antigens these TCRs recognize remains unknown. Material for sequencing was memory CD4+ T cells from blood cultured with regulatory dendritic cells. The receptor source for this set is a human donor in good health. The CDR3 runs from the conserved cysteine through the conserved F or W. Fields, in order: CDR3 DNA, CDR3 protein, D gene, V gene, J gene, clone size. D genes are given only for firm matches. Size values are once, few and many counts, or a class for expanded clones, and some rows have none.

TGTGCCAGCAGCAGGGACCCGGCCAATAACTATGGCTACACCTTC	CASSRDPANNYGYTF	-	TRBV9	TRBJ1-2	-
TGCAGTGCTACCTACAGCACTGAAGCTTTCTTT	CSATYSTEAFF	-	TRBV20-1	TRBJ1-1	-
TGTGCCAGCAGCCAAGATTCCGGGATTCGGAACACTGAAGCTTTCTTT	CASSQDSGIRNTEAFF	-	TRBV4-2	TRBJ1-1	-
TGTGCTAGTGGTTTTTGGGGGGGCTATGGCTACACCTTC	CASGFWGGYGYTF	-	TRBV12-5	TRBJ1-2	-
TGTGCCAGCAGCAATGCGGGGCAGGGGGACATTCAGTACTTC	CASSNAGQGDIQYF	-	TRBV6-5	TRBJ2-4	-
TGCAGCGTTGGCGGCGGAAATGTAGCCAAAAACATTCAGTACTTC	CSVGGGNVAKNIQYF	-	TRBV29-1	TRBJ2-4	-
TGTGCCAGCAGCTTAACGTCTTCCGGTAGCGGGTCAACAGATACGCAGTATTTT	CASSLTSSGSGSTDTQYF	TRBD2	TRBV7-3	TRBJ2-3	-
TGTGCCAGCAGCCAAGCCGATACGCAGTATTTT	CASSQADTQYF	-	TRBV4-2	TRBJ2-3	-
TGTGCCAGCAGCTTAAAGGCCGCCCCCAATACGGGAGCTTTCTTT	CASSLKAAPNTGAFF	-	TRBV7-2	TRBJ1-1	-
TGTGCCAGCAGTTTGGAGGGCAAGCAGTACTTC	CASSLEGKQYF	-	TRBV28	TRBJ2-7	-
TGTGCCAGCAGCTTTGCCGCGACAGGGGGCTACGAGCAGTACTTC	CASSFAATGGYEQYF	TRBD1	TRBV7-2	TRBJ2-7	-
TGTGCCAGTAGTATTCAGGGACTAGCGGGTGGTGAGCAGTTCTTC	CASSIQGLAGGEQFF	TRBD2	TRBV19	TRBJ2-1	-
TGTGCCTGGAGTGTAGGGGGGACCCCCAACAACATTCAGTACTTC	CAWSVGGTPNNIQYF	-	TRBV30	TRBJ2-4	-
TGTGCCAGCAGCGCCTACAGGGGATCCTACGAGCAGTACTTC	CASSAYRGSYEQYF	TRBD1	TRBV7-2	TRBJ2-7	once
TGTGCCTGGAGCGCCCTTCCGGGACGATTAGCCCCCCACGAGCAGTACTTC	CAWSALPGRLAPHEQYF	-	TRBV30	TRBJ2-7	once
TGTGCCAGCAGGAAGGAGGGGTACACTGAAGCTTTCTTT	CASRKEGYTEAFF	-	TRBV7-2	TRBJ1-1	-
TGTGCCAGCAGCTTATGGGGCGGGGGCTCCTACAATGAGCAGTTCTTC	CASSLWGGGSYNEQFF	TRBD2	TRBV7-2	TRBJ2-1	-
TGTGCCAGCAGCTTAGAGGCTCCCGGGGAGCTGTTTTTT	CASSLEAPGELFF	-	TRBV7-9	TRBJ2-2	-
TGTGCCAGCAGCTTAGTTTTCCGGGAGACCCAGTACTTC	CASSLVFRETQYF	-	TRBV7-8	TRBJ2-5	-
TGTGCCAGCAGCTTCCATCACAATGAGCAGTTCTTC	CASSFHHNEQFF	-	TRBV5-4	TRBJ2-1	-
TGTGCCAGCAGCCAAAATAGCGGGGGGTTGAACACTGAAGCTTTCTTT	CASSQNSGGLNTEAFF	-	TRBV7-2	TRBJ1-1	-
TGTGCCAGCAGCCACAGAGCGGGAGGCTCTGGGGCCAACGTCCTGACTTTC	CASSHRAGGSGANVLTF	TRBD2	TRBV4-2	TRBJ2-6	-
TGTGCCAGCAGCCAAGAAGGGACAGCATTCGTGTTGGGGGGATCGAGGGAGACCCAGTACTTC	CASSQEGTAFVLGGSRETQYF	-	TRBV4-2	TRBJ2-5	-
TGTGCCAGCAGTCTAAATCTAGGGGGGGGATCCTCTGGGGCCAACGTCCTGACTTTC	CASSLNLGGGSSGANVLTF	-	TRBV28	TRBJ2-6	-
TGTGCCAGCAGCGTAGTGGGGACGGGGGGAAGTGGCTACACCTTC	CASSVVGTGGSGYTF	-	TRBV9	TRBJ1-2	few
TGTGCCATCAGTGGACAGAGCTCCTACAATGAGCAGTTCTTC	CAISGQSSYNEQFF	-	TRBV10-3	TRBJ2-1	-
TGCGCCAGCAGCCATAGGACTAGCGGGATGTACAATGAGCAGTTCTTC	CASSHRTSGMYNEQFF	TRBD2	TRBV4-3	TRBJ2-1	-
TGTGCCAGCAGACGTCCCCAGCCCCAGCATTTT	CASRRPQPQHF	-	TRBV7-9	TRBJ1-5	-
TGTGCCAGCAGTCCCTCCTACGAGCAGTACTTC	CASSPSYEQYF	-	TRBV7-2	TRBJ2-7	-
TGTGCCAGTAGTCTATTGGGCAGGGGATTGATGAACACTGAAGCTTTCTTT	CASSLLGRGLMNTEAFF	-	TRBV19	TRBJ1-1	-
TGTGCCAGCAGTAAGGACAGAATTAACACAGATACGCAGTATTTT	CASSKDRINTDTQYF	-	TRBV25-1	TRBJ2-3	-
TGTGCCAGCAGCTTAGCGGGCGGGGGGGATACGCAGTATTTT	CASSLAGGGDTQYF	TRBD2	TRBV7-9	TRBJ2-3	-
TGTGCCACCAATCCGACTAGCGGGAGCACAGATACGCAGTATTTT	CATNPTSGSTDTQYF	TRBD2	TRBV19	TRBJ2-3	-
TGTGCCAGCAGCCGGACAGGGATTAACTATGGCTACACCTTC	CASSRTGINYGYTF	TRBD1	TRBV6-5	TRBJ1-2	few
TGTGCCAGCTCACCACCGATAGCGGGGGCTTACGAGCAGTACTTC	CASSPPIAGAYEQYF	TRBD2	TRBV18	TRBJ2-7	-
TGCGCCAGCAGCCAAGCGGACAGCCCTTACAATGAGCAGTTCTTC	CASSQADSPYNEQFF	-	TRBV4-3	TRBJ2-1	-
TGTGCCAGCAGTGAAGAGACCCAGTACTTC	CASSEETQYF	-	TRBV25-1	TRBJ2-5	once
TGTGCCAGCTCAGCCGGACAGGAGCCTTACGAGCAGTACTTC	CASSAGQEPYEQYF	TRBD1	TRBV18	TRBJ2-7	-
TGTGCCAGCAGCCTCCTCGGACGCTACGAGCAGTACTTC	CASSLLGRYEQYF	-	TRBV7-9	TRBJ2-7	-
TGTGCCAGCAGGGGACTTCTCTCCTATAATTCACCCCTCCACTTT	CASRGLLSYNSPLHF	-	TRBV27	TRBJ1-6	-
TGTGCCAGCAGCTTAGCGCCTGGGGAGCAGTACTTC	CASSLAPGEQYF	-	TRBV7-9	TRBJ2-7	few
TGTGCCAGCTCACCACCGTTCGGCTCCTACGAGCAGTACTTC	CASSPPFGSYEQYF	-	TRBV18	TRBJ2-7	-
TGTGCCATCCGGCCGACTGGAGGGGACGGTTCACCCCTCCACTTT	CAIRPTGGDGSPLHF	-	TRBV10-3	TRBJ1-6	-
TGTGCCAGCAAAAAAGGGGGGACAGGGGGTCTAGGAGATACGCAGTATTTT	CASKKGGTGGLGDTQYF	TRBD1	TRBV5-4	TRBJ2-3	once
TGTGCCAGCAGCGCGGCGGGACGCAACACCGGGGAGCTGTTTTTT	CASSAAGRNTGELFF	-	TRBV9	TRBJ2-2	-
TGTGCCAGAAATCAGGGTCAGGACACTGAAGCTTTCTTT	CARNQGQDTEAFF	-	TRBV5-8	TRBJ1-1	-
TGTGCCAGCAGCTTAGTGGGACTAGCGGGAGAAGGGACAGATACGCAGTATTTT	CASSLVGLAGEGTDTQYF	TRBD2	TRBV7-9	TRBJ2-3	-
TGTGCCAGCAGCCTAACAGGGGGCCTTGGTGATGAGCAGTTCTTC	CASSLTGGLGDEQFF	-	TRBV12-1	TRBJ2-1	once
TGCAGCGTTGAAAGGACAGCTGAAGGCACTGAAGCTTTCTTT	CSVERTAEGTEAFF	-	TRBV29-1	TRBJ1-1	few
TGTGCCAGCAGCAAGACAGGGGGGGTTGAAGCTTTCTTT	CASSKTGGVEAFF	TRBD1	TRBV7-8	TRBJ1-1	-
TGTGCCAGCAGCGGAACGACTAGCGGGTCCACCAGCACAGATACGCAGTATTTT	CASSGTTSGSTSTDTQYF	TRBD2	TRBV2	TRBJ2-3	-
TGTGCCAGTAGTAAAACAGCGATCAACTACGAGCAGTACTTC	CASSKTAINYEQYF	-	TRBV19	TRBJ2-7	-
TGTGCCAGCAGCTTAGCGACAGGGGACTATGGCTACACCTTC	CASSLATGDYGYTF	TRBD1	TRBV7-2	TRBJ1-2	-
TGTGCCAGCAGTTATGACCAGGGAAGGGTGAAAGCTTTCTTT	CASSYDQGRVKAFF	-	TRBV6-9	TRBJ1-1	once
TGTGCCAGCAGCCAACTGCGGTACTCTGGGGCCAACGTCCTGACTTTC	CASSQLRYSGANVLTF	-	TRBV14	TRBJ2-6	-